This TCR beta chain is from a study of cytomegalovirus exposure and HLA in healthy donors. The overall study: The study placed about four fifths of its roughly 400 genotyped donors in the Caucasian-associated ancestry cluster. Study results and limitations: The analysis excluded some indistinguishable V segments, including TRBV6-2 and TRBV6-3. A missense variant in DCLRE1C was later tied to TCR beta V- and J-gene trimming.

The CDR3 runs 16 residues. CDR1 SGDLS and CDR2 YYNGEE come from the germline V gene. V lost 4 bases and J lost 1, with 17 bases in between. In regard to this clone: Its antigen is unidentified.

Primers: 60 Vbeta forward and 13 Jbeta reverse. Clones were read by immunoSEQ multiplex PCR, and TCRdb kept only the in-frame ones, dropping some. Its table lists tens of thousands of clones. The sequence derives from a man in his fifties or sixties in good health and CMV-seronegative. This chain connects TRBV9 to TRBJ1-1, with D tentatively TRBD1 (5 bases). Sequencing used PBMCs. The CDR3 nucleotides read TGTGCCAGCAGCCATGAAGGGGCGAGGTCGAACACTGAAGCTTTCTTT. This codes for CASSHEGARSNTEAFF.